The 8 T cell receptor beta chains listed next were all sequenced from one sample in a study of blood T cell repertoires in COVID-19. Some clones are missing from TCRdb's copy, which holds only in-frame ones; the method was immunoSEQ multiplex PCR. In the table there are 45,000 to 55,000 clones, around 86% of which are singletons. Sequencing was carried out using peripheral blood. Receptors originate from a man aged 50 to 60 with active COVID-19.

The CDR3 protein is CASSRTGYFEQFF. In DNA form, the CDR3 reads TGTGCCAGCAGCCGGACAGGGTACTTCGAGCAGTTCTTC. The chain couples TRBV2 to TRBJ2-1; TRBD1 agrees at 8 bases. Germline CDR1 reads SNHLY; CDR2 reads FYNNEI. V lost 6 bases and J lost 10; bases outside the gene matches: 8. The CDR3 totals 13 residues.

DNA for the CDR3: TGTGCCAGCAGGACAGGGGGTGGCAATCAGCCCCAGCATTTT. It is translated as CASRTGGGNQPQHF. The rearrangement links TRBV6-5 to TRBJ1-5; 9 bases align to TRBD1. The CDR3 has 14 amino acids. The V gene end was trimmed by 6 bases and the J gene end by 2 bases; junction bases not matched to a gene: 2. The germline gives CDR1 MNHEY, CDR2 SVGAGI.

The chain links TRBV2 to TRBJ2-7, with a tentative D call TRBD1 (5 bases). Germline loops: CDR1 SNHLY, CDR2 FYNNEI. V was trimmed by 5 bases and J by 4 bases, leaving 12 bases between them. The CDR3 runs 13 residues. The CDR3: CASSRQGKYEQYF. The CDR3 coding sequence is TGTGCCAGCAGTAGGCAGGGAAAATACGAGCAGTACTTC.

The CDR3, as DNA: TGCGCCAGCAGCTTAGCGGGAGCGACCTACAATGAGCAGTTCTTC. As protein: CASSLAGATYNEQFF. The V gene is TRBV5-1, the J gene TRBJ2-1; 8 bases line up with TRBD2. The J segment lost 2 bases and the V segment lost 2 bases, leaving 3 bases of the junction unmatched. CDR1 and CDR2 (germline): SGHRS, YFSETQ. This CDR3 is built from 15 residues.

The chain combines TRBV10-3 with TRBJ2-5, with D maybe TRBD1 (6 bases). The germline V gene has CDR1 ENHRY and CDR2 SYGVKD. Trimming left V 4 bases short and J 5 bases short, with 14 bases between. This CDR3 is 14 amino acids long. DNA for the CDR3: TGTGCCATCAGTGGCCAAGACAGGTTGGAGACCCAGTACTTC. Residues: CAISGQDRLETQYF.

V gene TRBV28 combines with J gene TRBJ1-3, with a weak D call TRBD1 (6 bases). This CDR3 spans 15 amino acids. Germline assignment: CDR1 MDHEN and CDR2 SYDVKM. Trimming removed 3 bases from V and 2 bases from J, with 11 bases in between. DNA of the CDR3: TGTGCCAGCAGTTTGAGGGGGTCTGCTGGAAACACCATATATTTT. Translating it yields CASSLRGSAGNTIYF. The full variable domain, completed using reference TRBV28 and TRBJ1-3, is DVKVTQSSRYLVKRTGEKVFLECVQDMDHENMFWYRQDPGLGLRLIYFSYDVKMKEKGDIPEGYSVSREKKERFSLILESASTNQTSMYLCASSLRGSAGNTIYFGEGSWLTVV.

The genes are TRBV5-1 and TRBJ1-4; D possibly corresponds to TRBD1 (5 bases). V lost 1 base, J lost 0 bases, and 7 bases lay in between. CDR1 SGHRS and CDR2 YFSETQ come from the germline V gene. This CDR3 region has 15 residues. The CDR3 nucleotides read TGCGCCAGCAGCTTGACAGGCTCAACTAATGAAAAACTGTTTTTT. Amino acid sequence: CASSLTGSTNEKLFF.

This clone occurred once. J is TRBJ2-3 and V is TRBV7-2, with a possible D match to TRBD1 (5 bases). The CDR3 loop spans 16 amino acids. CDR1 SGHTA and CDR2 FQGNSA come from the germline V gene. V dropped 11 bases and J dropped 0 bases, with 21 bases sitting between them. The CDR3 loop reads CASRLQGGASTDTQYF. In DNA, the CDR3 is TGTGCCTCGCGCTTGCAGGGCGGTGCTAGCACAGATACGCAGTATTTT.